Listed below are T cell receptor beta chains from one sample, sequenced in a study of blood T cells in healthy people across ages. TCRdb itself ran the 5' RACE reads through MiXCR, one entry per CDR3 protein. The table has roughly 860,000 distinct CDR3 sequences, 62% seen once; the top ten hold roughly a quarter. Material for sequencing was blood. All receptors derive from a man aged 25 to 40 in good health. Each CDR3 is given with its conserved first and last residue. Fields, in order: CDR3 protein, V gene, J gene.

CSASQLAGKETQYF,TRBV20-1,TRBJ2-5
CSARTPGGQSSYEQYF,TRBV20-1,TRBJ2-7
CASSVRTVGQPQHF,TRBV2,TRBJ1-5
CASSWGGQGGNEQYF,TRBV28,-
CASSVAPGELRAYGYTF,TRBV5-1,TRBJ1-2
CAWLRQGVSEQYF,TRBV30,TRBJ2-7
CASSSGSQGTYEQYF,TRBV7-2,TRBJ2-7
CANSPRGGAHNEQFF,TRBV7-2,TRBJ2-1
CASTHPPETEAFF,TRBV6-2/TRBV6-3,TRBJ1-1
CASSSTGAPASEQYF,TRBV7-2,TRBJ2-7
CASSHLQGAKNIQYF,TRBV3-1,TRBJ2-4
CASSGWASSYNEQFF,TRBV28,TRBJ2-1
CSATRHQTYEQYF,TRBV29-1,TRBJ2-7
CSARPQTSNYGYTF,TRBV20-1,TRBJ1-2
CSVQPGGGRETQYF,TRBV29-1,TRBJ2-5
CASSLGGSGGPSANETQYF,TRBV11-1,-
CASSLIDTAAGNEQFF,TRBV7-2,TRBJ2-1
CASSTQGGETQYF,TRBV4-2,TRBJ2-5
CSVRPGSGRAEKLFF,TRBV29-1,TRBJ1-4
CASSLESGQGAKGYTF,TRBV7-9,TRBJ1-2
CASSQDLRTDTQYF,TRBV7-2,TRBJ2-3
CASSLVWNEQFF,TRBV11-2,TRBJ2-1
CAISEDRVGIQPQHF,TRBV10-3,TRBJ1-5